This record looks at one T cell receptor (beta chain) sequence and its context. The sample is drawn from a study of blood T cell repertoires in COVID-19. Overall study context: The analysed material was cDNA or gDNA that came from T cells, B-cell-depleted T cells, or PBMCs.

In germline, CDR1 is MNHNS, CDR2 SASEGT. The V and J ends lost 2 bases and 6 bases respectively, with 15 bases between them. The length of the CDR3 is 15 residues. In the original analysis: Nucleated cell number was recorded as an estimate derived from reference gene primer amplification. The repertoire was sequenced with immunoSEQ multiplex PCR; TCRdb's copy has only in-frame clones and lacks some. V and J calls and clone size follow that table, whereas D and trimming were derived from the DNA. The sample records about 200,000 clones, over 75% being singletons. The TCR sequence derives from a man aged 50-60 years with COVID-19, enrolled during active disease. The sequenced sample consisted of peripheral blood. This chain uses TRBV6-1 with TRBJ2-3; a possible D gene is TRBD2 (6 bases). The CDR3 DNA follows: TGTGCCAGCAGTGAACTATGGGACTCCCTGGATACGCAGTATTTT. This encodes CASSELWDSLDTQYF.